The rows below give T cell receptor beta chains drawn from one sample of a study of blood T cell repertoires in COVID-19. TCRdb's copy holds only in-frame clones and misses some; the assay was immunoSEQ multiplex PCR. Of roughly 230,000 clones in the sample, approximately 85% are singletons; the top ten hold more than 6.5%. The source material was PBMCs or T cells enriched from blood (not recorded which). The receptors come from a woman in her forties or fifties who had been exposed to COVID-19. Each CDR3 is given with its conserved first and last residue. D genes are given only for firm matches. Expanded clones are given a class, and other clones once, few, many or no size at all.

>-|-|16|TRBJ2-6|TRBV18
TGTGCCAGCTCTCTTACCCGGGACACCGGGGCCAACGTCCTGACTTTC
CASSLTRDTGANVLTF
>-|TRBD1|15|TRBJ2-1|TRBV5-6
TGTGCCAGCAGCTTCGGGACAGGGTCCTACAATGAGCAGTTCTTC
CASSFGTGSYNEQFF
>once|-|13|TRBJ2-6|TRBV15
TGTGCCACCAGCAGCAGTTTACGCAACGTCCTGACTTTC
CATSSSLRNVLTF
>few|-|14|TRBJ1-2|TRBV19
TGTGCCAGTAGTATAGATCCTTCCTCCTATGGCTACACCTTC
CASSIDPSSYGYTF
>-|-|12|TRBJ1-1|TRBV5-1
TGCGCCAGCGGGATATCGGGGACTGAAGCTTTCTTT
CASGISGTEAFF
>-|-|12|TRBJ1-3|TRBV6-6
TGTGCCAGCAGGGGCAGTGGAAACACCATATATTTT
CASRGSGNTIYF
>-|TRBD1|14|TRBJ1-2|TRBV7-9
TGTGCCAGCAGCTTAAGTGACAGGGCCTATGGCTACACCTTC
CASSLSDRAYGYTF
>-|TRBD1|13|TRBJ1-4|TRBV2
TGTGCCAGCGTCGGGACAGGGGCCGAAAAACTGTTTTTT
CASVGTGAEKLFF
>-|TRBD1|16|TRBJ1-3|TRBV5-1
TGCGCCAGCAGGGGACAGGGACCCCTCTCTGGAAACACCATATATTTT
CASRGQGPLSGNTIYF
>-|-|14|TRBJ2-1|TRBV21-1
TGTGCCACCCAACAATCCGGGGGGCCGGATGAGCAGTTCTTC
CATQQSGGPDEQFF
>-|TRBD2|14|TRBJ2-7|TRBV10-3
TGTGCCGTCGGGGGGGCTCCGCCAACTTACGAGCAGTACTTC
CAVGGAPPTYEQYF
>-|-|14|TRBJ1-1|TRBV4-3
TGCGCCAGCAGCGCCAGGGGCCGGGGCACTGAAGCTTTCTTT
CASSARGRGTEAFF
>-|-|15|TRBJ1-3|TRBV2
TGTGCCAGCAGTGGGGCGGGGAGCTCTGGAAACACCATATATTTT
CASSGAGSSGNTIYF
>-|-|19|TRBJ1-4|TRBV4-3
TGCGCCAGCAGCCAAGACCTCCTGGGGGGAAGGGGACCCAATGAAAAACTGTTTTTT
CASSQDLLGGRGPNEKLFF
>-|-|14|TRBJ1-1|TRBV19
TGTGCCAGTAGTATTGGCCCCCTCGGGGCTGAAGCTTTCTTT
CASSIGPLGAEAFF
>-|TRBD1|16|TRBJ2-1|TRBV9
TGTGCCAGCAGCCTCATGCCTCAGGGGGCCGGGAATGAGCAGTTCTTC
CASSLMPQGAGNEQFF
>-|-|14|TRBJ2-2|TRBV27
TGTGCCAGCAGAGGCTCCCCCCGGGGCGGGGAGCTGTTTTTT
CASRGSPRGGELFF
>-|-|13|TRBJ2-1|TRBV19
TGTGCCAGTAGTATGTGGCGGGGCAATGAGCAGTTCTTC
CASSMWRGNEQFF
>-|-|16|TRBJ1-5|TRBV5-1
TGCGCCAGCAGCTTGGATGGCTCCCGTGCCGATCAGCCCCAGCATTTT
CASSLDGSRADQPQHF
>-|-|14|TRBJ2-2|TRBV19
TGTGCCAGTAGTTTGGGAGCAAACACCGGGGAGCTGTTTTTT
CASSLGANTGELFF
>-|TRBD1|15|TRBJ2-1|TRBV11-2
TGTGCCAGCAGCCCAACCGGGACAGGGGACAATGAGCAGTTCTTC
CASSPTGTGDNEQFF
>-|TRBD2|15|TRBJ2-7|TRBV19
TGTGCCAGTAGTATCGAACTAGCGGGGGCGAGGGAGCAGTACTTC
CASSIELAGAREQYF
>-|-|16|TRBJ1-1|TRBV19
TGTGCCAGTAGTATCGGACAGCGCGGGCTAAACACTGAAGCTTTCTTT
CASSIGQRGLNTEAFF
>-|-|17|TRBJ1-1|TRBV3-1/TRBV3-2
TGTGCCAGCAGCCCCCTGATGGGGGAGGGACCCGACACTGAAGCTTTCTTT
CASSPLMGEGPDTEAFF
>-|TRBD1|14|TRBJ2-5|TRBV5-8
TGTGCCAGCAGCCCACAGGGGATCGGGAAGACCCAGTACTTC
CASSPQGIGKTQYF
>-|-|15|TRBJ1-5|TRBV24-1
TGTGCCACCAGTGACGGCAGGTCTTTCAATCAGCCCCAGCATTTT
CATSDGRSFNQPQHF
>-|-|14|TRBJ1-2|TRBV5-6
TGTGCCAGCAGCTTGTCATTTGGAGGAAATGGCTACACCTTC
CASSLSFGGNGYTF
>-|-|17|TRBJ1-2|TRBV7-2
TGTGCCAGCAGCCCCCGGGCGGGGTATGGTACTAACTATGGCTACACCTTC
CASSPRAGYGTNYGYTF
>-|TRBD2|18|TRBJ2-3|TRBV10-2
TGCGCCAGCAGCCACGAAGCGGGGGGTGACATGCTAACAGATACGCAGTATTTT
CASSHEAGGDMLTDTQYF
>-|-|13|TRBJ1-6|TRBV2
TGTGCCAGCAGTGAGGCGGCAACTTCACCCCTCCACTTT
CASSEAATSPLHF
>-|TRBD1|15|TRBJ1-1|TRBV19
TGTGCCAGTAGTATACAGGGGGTTAGTCGCACTGAAGCTTTCTTT
CASSIQGVSRTEAFF
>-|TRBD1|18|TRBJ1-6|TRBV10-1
TGCGCCAGCAGTGTGAATGGGCTAGGAGGGGACAGCGCTAGGGCCCTCCACTTT
CASSVNGLGGDSARALHF
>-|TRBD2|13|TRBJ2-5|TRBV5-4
TGTGCCAGCAGACCGGGACTAGACGGGACCCAGTACTTC
CASRPGLDGTQYF
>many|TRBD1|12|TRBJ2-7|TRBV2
TGTGCCAGCGGACAGGGGGCTTACGAGCAGTACTTC
CASGQGAYEQYF
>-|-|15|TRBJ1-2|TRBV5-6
TGTGCCAGCAGCTTAACGCCAGGGGACGGGGATGGCTACACCTTC
CASSLTPGDGDGYTF
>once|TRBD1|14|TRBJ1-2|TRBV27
TGTGCCAGCAGGGTGAGACAGGGCCCCTATGGCTACACCTTC
CASRVRQGPYGYTF
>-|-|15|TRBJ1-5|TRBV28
TGTGCCAGCAGTCCCCGCGTCAGGGGAAATCAGCCCCAGCATTTT
CASSPRVRGNQPQHF
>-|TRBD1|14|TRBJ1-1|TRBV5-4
TGTGCCAGCAGTTATGGGACAGCGAACACTGAAGCTTTCTTT
CASSYGTANTEAFF
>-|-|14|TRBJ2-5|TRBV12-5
TGTGCTAGTGGTTTGGTGGGAGGGGGGGAGACCCAGTACTTC
CASGLVGGGETQYF
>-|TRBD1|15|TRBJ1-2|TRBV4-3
TGCGCCAGCAGCCAAGAGGGGCAGGGGGTTCCTGGCTACACCTTC
CASSQEGQGVPGYTF
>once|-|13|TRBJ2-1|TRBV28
TGTGCCAGCACACAGACTATCCCTAATGAGCAGTTCTTC
CASTQTIPNEQFF
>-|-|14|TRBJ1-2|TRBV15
TGTGCCACCAGCAAACAGCCGACGAACTATGGCTACACCTTC
CATSKQPTNYGYTF
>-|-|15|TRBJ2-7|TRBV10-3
TGTGCCATCAGTGAGGAGGAGAGGCCCACCTACGAGCAGTACTTC
CAISEEERPTYEQYF
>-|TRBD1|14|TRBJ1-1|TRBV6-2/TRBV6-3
TGTGCCAGCAGTTGGGGACAGGGTAATACTGAAGCTTTCTTT
CASSWGQGNTEAFF
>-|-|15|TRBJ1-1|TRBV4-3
TGCGCCAGCAGCCAAGATTATCCTACTTACACTGAAGCTTTCTTT
CASSQDYPTYTEAFF
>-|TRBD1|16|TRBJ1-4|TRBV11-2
TGTGCCAGCAGTTTGGGGACAGCCAGTATCAATGAAAAACTGTTTTTT
CASSLGTASINEKLFF
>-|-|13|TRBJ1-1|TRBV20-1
TGCAGTGCTAGTTCTGGGAGGAACACTGAAGCTTTCTTT
CSASSGRNTEAFF
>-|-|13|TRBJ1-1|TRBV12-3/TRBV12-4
TGTGCCAGCTCTTGGAGGCTGAACACTGAAGCTTTCTTT
CASSWRLNTEAFF
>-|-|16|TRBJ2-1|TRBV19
TGTGCCAGTAGTGGAAGCAGGGGGGCTGTAAACAATGAGCAGTTCTTC
CASSGSRGAVNNEQFF
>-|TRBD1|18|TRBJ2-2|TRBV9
TGTGCCAGCAGCGTAGATTGGGGACAGGGAGAGTGGACCGGGGAGCTGTTTTTT
CASSVDWGQGEWTGELFF
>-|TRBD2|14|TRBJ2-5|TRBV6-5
TGTGCCAGCCGACGACTAGCGGGGGGAGAGACCCAGTACTTC
CASRRLAGGETQYF
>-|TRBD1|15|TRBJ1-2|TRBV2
TGTGCCACAACAGGGGTGGAGGGGTTTGGGTATGGCTACACCTTC
CATTGVEGFGYGYTF